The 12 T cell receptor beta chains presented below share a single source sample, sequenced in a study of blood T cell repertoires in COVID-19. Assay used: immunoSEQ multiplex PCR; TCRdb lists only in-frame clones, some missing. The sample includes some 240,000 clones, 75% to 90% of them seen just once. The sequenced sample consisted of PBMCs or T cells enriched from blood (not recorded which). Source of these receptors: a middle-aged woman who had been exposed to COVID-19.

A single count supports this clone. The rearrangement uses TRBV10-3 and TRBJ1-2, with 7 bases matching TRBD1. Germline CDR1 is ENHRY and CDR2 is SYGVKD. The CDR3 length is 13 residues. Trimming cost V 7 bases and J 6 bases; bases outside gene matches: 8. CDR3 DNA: TGTGCCATCAACAACGACAGGGCGGATGGCTACACCTTC. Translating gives CAINNDRADGYTF.

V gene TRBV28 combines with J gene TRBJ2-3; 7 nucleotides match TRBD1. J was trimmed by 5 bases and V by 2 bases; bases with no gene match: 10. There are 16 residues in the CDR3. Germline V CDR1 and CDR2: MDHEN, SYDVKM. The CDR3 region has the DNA TGTGCCAGCAGTTTACCCCTCAGGGGGAGACAAGATACGCAGTATTTT. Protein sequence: CASSLPLRGRQDTQYF.

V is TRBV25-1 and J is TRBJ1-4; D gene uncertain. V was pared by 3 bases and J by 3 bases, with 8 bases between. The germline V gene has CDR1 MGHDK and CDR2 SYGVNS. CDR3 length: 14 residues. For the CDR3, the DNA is TGTGCCAGCAGTGAGTTTATTGCTAATGAAAAACTGTTTTTT. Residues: CASSEFIANEKLFF.

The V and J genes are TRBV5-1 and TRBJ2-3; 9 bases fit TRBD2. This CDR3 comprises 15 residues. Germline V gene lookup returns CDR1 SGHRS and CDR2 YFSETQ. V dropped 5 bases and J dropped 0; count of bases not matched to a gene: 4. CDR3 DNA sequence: TGCGCCAGCAGTCCTAGCGGGGTAAGCACAGATACGCAGTATTTT. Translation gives CASSPSGVSTDTQYF.

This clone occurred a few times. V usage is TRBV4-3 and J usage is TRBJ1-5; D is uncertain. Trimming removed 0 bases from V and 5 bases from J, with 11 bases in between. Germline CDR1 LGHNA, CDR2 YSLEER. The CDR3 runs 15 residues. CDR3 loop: CASSQEWQADQPQHF. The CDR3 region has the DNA TGCGCCAGCAGCCAAGAGTGGCAGGCTGATCAGCCCCAGCATTTT.

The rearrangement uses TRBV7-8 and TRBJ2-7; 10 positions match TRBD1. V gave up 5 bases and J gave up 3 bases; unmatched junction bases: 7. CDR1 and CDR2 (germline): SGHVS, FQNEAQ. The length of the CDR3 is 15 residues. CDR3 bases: TGTGCCAGCAGCGTCTCCGGGACAGGGGTCTACGAGCAGTACTTC. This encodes CASSVSGTGVYEQYF.

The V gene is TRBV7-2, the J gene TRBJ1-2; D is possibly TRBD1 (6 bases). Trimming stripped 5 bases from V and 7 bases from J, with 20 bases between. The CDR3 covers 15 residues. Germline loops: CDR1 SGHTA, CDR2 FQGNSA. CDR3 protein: CASSPLMSGVLGYTF. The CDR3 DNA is TGTGCCAGCAGCCCATTGATGTCAGGGGTTCTTGGCTACACCTTC.

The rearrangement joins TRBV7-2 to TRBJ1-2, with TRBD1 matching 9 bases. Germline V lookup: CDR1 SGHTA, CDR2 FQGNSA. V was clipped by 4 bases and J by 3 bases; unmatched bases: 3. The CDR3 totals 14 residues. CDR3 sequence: CASSSGTGYYGYTF. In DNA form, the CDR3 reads TGTGCCAGCAGCTCCGGGACAGGGTACTATGGCTACACCTTC.

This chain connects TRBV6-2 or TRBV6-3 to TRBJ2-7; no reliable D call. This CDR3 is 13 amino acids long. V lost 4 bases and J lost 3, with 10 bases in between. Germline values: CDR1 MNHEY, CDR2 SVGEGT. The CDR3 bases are TGTGCCAGCAGTTCGCCCGGGTTCTACGAGCAGTACTTC. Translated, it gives CASSSPGFYEQYF.

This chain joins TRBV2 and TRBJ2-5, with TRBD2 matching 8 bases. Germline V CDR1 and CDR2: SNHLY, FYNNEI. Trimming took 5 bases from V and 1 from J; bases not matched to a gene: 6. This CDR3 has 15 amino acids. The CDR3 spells CASSRLAHLQETQYF. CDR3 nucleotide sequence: TGTGCCAGCAGTCGACTAGCGCACCTCCAAGAGACCCAGTACTTC.

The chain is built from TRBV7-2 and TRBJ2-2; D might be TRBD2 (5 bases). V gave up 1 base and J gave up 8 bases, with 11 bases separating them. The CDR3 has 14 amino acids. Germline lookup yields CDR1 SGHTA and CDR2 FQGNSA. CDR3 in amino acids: CASSLDPSRGELFF. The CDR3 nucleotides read TGTGCCAGCAGCTTAGACCCTAGCAGGGGGGAGCTGTTTTTT.

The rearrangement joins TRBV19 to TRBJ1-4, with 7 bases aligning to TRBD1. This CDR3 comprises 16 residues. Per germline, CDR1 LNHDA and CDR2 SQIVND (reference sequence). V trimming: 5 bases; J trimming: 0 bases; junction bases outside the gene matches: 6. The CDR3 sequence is CASSPAGQSTNEKLFF. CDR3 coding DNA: TGTGCCAGTAGTCCGGCGGGACAGTCAACTAATGAAAAACTGTTTTTT.